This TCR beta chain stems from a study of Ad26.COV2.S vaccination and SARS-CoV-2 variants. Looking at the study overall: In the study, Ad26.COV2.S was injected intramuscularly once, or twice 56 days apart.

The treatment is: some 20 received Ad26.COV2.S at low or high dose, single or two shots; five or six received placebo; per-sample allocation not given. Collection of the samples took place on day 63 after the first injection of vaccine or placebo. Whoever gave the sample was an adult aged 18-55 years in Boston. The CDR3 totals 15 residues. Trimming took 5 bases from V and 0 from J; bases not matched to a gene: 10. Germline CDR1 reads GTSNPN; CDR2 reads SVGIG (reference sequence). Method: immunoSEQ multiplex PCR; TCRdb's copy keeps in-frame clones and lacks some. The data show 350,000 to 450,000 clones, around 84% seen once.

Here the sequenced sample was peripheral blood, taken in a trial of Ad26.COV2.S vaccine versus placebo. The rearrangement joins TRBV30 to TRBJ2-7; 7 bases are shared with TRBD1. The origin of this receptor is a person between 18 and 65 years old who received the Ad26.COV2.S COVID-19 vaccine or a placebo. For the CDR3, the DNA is TGTGCCTGGGGTGAGAAGACAGGGCTCTCCTACGAGCAGTACTTC. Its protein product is CAWGEKTGLSYEQYF. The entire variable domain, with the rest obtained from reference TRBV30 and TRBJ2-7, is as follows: SQTIHQWPATLVQPVGSPLSLECTVEGTSNPNLYWYRQAAGRGLQLLFYSVGIGQISSEVPQNLSASRPQDRQFILSSKKLLLSDSGFYLCAWGEKTGLSYEQYFGPGTRLTVT.